This TCR beta chain was sequenced in a study of PD-1 blockade in classical Hodgkin lymphoma. Study in general: Nivolumab 3 mg/kg was given intravenously every 2 weeks.

This clone was seen only once. The target antigen is unknown. The CDR3 covers 15 residues. Germline loops: CDR1 SGDLS, CDR2 YYNGEE. Trimming removed 4 bases from V and 3 bases from J; junction bases left unmatched: 9. The method was immunoSEQ multiplex PCR; TCRdb's version includes in-frame clones alone and lacks a portion of them. Of 75,000 to 100,000 clones listed, around 80% are singletons. Every patient was affected by relapse after autologous stem cell transplantation, while exposure to brentuximab vedotin was not uniform. Study results and caveats: Individuals initiating nivolumab under 1 year after ASCT were excluded. Complete responders showed a baseline diversity that resembled the diversity of newly diagnosed patients. Underlying causes for the observed repertoire differences were not defined, possibly disease activity or prior therapy.

This sequence joins TRBV9 and TRBJ2-5; TRBD1 matches 7 bases. The sample here was peripheral blood mononuclear cells (PBMCs), taken at baseline. The receptor was isolated from a human donor with classical Hodgkin lymphoma. CDR3 loop: CASSSGTDGEETQYF. In nucleotides, the CDR3 is TGTGCCAGCAGCTCTGGGACAGATGGGGAAGAGACCCAGTACTTC. The full variable domain, rest sourced from reference TRBV9 and TRBJ2-5, is DSGVTQTPKHLITATGQRVTLRCSPRSGDLSVYWYQQSLDQGLQFLIQYYNGEERAKGNILERFSAQQFPDLHSELNLSSLELGDSALYFCASSSGTDGEETQYFGPGTRLLVL.